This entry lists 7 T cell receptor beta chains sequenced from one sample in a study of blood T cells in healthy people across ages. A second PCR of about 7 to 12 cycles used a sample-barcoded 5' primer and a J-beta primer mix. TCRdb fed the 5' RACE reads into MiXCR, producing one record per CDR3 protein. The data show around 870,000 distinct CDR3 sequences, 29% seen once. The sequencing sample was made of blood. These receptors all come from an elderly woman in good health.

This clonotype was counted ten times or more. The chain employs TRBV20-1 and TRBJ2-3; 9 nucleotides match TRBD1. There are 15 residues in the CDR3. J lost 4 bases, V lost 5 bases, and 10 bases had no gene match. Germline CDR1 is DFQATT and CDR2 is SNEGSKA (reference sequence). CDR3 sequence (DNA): TGCAGTGCTGGCACGGACAGGGGCCACCCAGATACGCAGTATTTT. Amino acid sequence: CSAGTDRGHPDTQYF.

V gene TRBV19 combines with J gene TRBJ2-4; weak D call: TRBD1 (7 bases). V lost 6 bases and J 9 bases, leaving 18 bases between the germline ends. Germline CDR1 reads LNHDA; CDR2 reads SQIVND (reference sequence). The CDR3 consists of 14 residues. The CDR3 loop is CASSPSGQGGIQYF. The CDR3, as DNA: TGTGCCAGTAGCCCCTCCGGGCAGGGGGGCATTCAGTACTTC.

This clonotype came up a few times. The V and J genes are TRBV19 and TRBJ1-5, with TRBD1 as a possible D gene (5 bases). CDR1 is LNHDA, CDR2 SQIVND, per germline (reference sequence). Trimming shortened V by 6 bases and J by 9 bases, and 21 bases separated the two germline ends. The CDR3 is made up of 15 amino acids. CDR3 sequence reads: CASSSGTSTQWPQHF. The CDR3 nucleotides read TGTGCCAGTAGCTCCGGGACTTCCACCCAATGGCCCCAGCATTTT. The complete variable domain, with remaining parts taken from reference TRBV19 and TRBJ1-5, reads DGGITQSPKYLFRKEGQNVTLSCEQNLNHDAMYWYRQDPGQGLRLIYYSQIVNDFQKGDIAEGYSVSREKKESFPLTVTSAQKNPTAFYLCASSSGTSTQWPQHFGDGTRLSIL.

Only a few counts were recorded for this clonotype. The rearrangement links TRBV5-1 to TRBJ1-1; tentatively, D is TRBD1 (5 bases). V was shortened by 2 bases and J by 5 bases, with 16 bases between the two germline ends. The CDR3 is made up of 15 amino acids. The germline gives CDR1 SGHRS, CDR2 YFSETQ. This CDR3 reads CASSFGTKANTEAFF. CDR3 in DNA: TGCGCCAGCAGCTTCGGGACCAAAGCAAATACTGAAGCTTTCTTT.

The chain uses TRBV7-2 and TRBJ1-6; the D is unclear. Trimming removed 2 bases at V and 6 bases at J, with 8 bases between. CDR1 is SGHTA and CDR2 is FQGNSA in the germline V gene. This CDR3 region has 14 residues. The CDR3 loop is CASSLKMGNSPLHF. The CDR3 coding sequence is TGTGCCAGCAGCTTAAAGATGGGTAATTCACCCCTCCACTTT.

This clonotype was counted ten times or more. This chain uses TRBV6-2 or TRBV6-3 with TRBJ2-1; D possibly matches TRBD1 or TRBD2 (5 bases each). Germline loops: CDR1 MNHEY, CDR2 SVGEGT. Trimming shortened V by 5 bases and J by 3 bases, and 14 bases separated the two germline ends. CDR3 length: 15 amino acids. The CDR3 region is CASSSSGHIYNEQFF. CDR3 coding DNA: TGTGCCAGCAGTAGTTCGGGGCACATCTACAATGAGCAGTTCTTC.

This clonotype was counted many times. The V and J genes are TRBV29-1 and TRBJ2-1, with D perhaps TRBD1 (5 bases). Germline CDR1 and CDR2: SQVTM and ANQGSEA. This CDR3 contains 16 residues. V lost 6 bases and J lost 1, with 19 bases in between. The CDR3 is CSVAVRQGRSYNEQFF. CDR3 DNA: TGCAGCGTCGCCGTCCGGCAGGGAAGGTCCTACAATGAGCAGTTCTTC.